These 25 T cell receptor beta chains originate from one sample sequenced in a study of T cells expressing NK-cell markers. Each CDR3 protein gets one entry in TCRdb, which reprocessed the 5' RACE reads and gives no DNA. Its table lists a few hundred thousand distinct CDR3 sequences. The material sequenced was blood T cells: a sorted CD56 or NKG2C T cell subset, CD4+ or CD8+ T cells, or bulk PBMC T cells (not recorded which). Source of these receptors: a man aged 18-70 years in good health.

This rearrangement joins TRBV5-1 to TRBJ2-7; without DNA, the TCRdb call of TRBD1 cannot be checked. Germline CDR1 is SGHRS and CDR2 is YFSETQ. The CDR3 contains 13 residues. The CDR3: CASSQGDRNEQYF.

This sequence joins TRBV20-1 and TRBJ1-5; TCRdb names TRBD1, which stays unverified in the absence of DNA. CDR1 and CDR2 from the germline V gene are DFQATT and SNEGSKA (reference sequence). This CDR3 has 14 amino acids. The chain's CDR3 is CSASSAQSNQPQHF.

The chain links TRBV5-1 to TRBJ1-5; TCRdb names TRBD1, which stays unverified in the absence of DNA. CDR3 size: 16 residues. Germline V CDR1 and CDR2: SGHRS, YFSETQ. The CDR3 loop is CASSLGGTGGQQPQHF.

This chain uses TRBV11-2 with TRBJ1-1. Germline V gives CDR1 SGHAT, CDR2 FQNNGV. This CDR3 spans 18 amino acids. The CDR3 is CASSLKWQGRVEVTEAFF.

The CDR3 protein is CSVGDRYLDTQYF. The chain couples TRBV29-1 to TRBJ2-3; TCRdb names TRBD1, which stays unverified in the absence of DNA. This CDR3 spans 13 amino acids. CDR1 and CDR2 (germline): SQVTM, ANQGSEA.

The rearrangement uses TRBV6-2 or TRBV6-3 and TRBJ2-3; TCRdb's D gene call, TRBD2, goes unchecked for lack of DNA. Per the germline V gene, CDR1 is MNHEY and CDR2 is SVGEGT. The CDR3 sequence is 15 residues long. The CDR3 loop reads CATRLRGASGNTQYF.

The chain uses TRBV5-1 and TRBJ2-7. This CDR3 has 16 residues. Germline V gives CDR1 SGHRS, CDR2 YFSETQ. The CDR3 here is CASSLEGRKISYEQYF.

The chain uses TRBV11-2 and TRBJ2-2. Germline CDR1 is SGHAT and CDR2 is FQNNGV. There are 14 residues in the CDR3. This CDR3 reads CASSVRLGGGELFF.

The rearrangement uses TRBV28 and TRBJ2-2. CDR3 length: 15 amino acids. Germline CDR1 is MDHEN and CDR2 is SYDVKM. The chain's CDR3 is CASSPPVANTGELFF.

The V call is TRBV11-2, the J call TRBJ1-1. The germline V gene encodes CDR1 SGHAT and CDR2 FQNNGV. There are 13 residues in the CDR3. CDR3 in amino acids: CASSRDRNTEAFF.

The V and J genes are TRBV3-1 and TRBJ2-7; no DNA is available, so the TRBD1 call from TCRdb remains unchecked. Germline values: CDR1 LGHDT, CDR2 YNNKEL (reference sequence). This CDR3 contains 15 residues. The CDR3 protein is CASSSGGQGYREQYF.

The V gene is TRBV7-9, the J gene TRBJ1-2; the D call from TCRdb, TRBD1, cannot be confirmed without DNA. In germline, CDR1 is SEHNR, CDR2 FQNEAQ (reference sequence). The CDR3 is 15 residues long. CDR3 amino acids: CASSPPGSPIYGYTF.

The genes are TRBV27 and TRBJ2-4; TCRdb picks TRBD1, but there is no DNA to check that call. Germline CDR1 reads MNHEY; CDR2 reads SMNVEV (reference sequence). The CDR3 is 19 amino acids. The CDR3: CASSFYLTLFGAGGNIQYF.

This chain links TRBV12-3 or TRBV12-4 with TRBJ1-6; absent DNA, TCRdb's TRBD1 call cannot be checked. CDR3 length equals 15 residues. The CDR3 loop reads CASSLVPGRDSPLHF.

J is TRBJ2-7 and V is TRBV5-5; checking the TCRdb D call of TRBD1 is not possible without DNA. The CDR3 is 16 amino acids. Germline assignment: CDR1 SGHKS and CDR2 YYEKEE (reference sequence). The CDR3 region is CASSVDRGYLSYEQYF.

The gene calls are TRBV12-3 or TRBV12-4 and TRBJ2-3; TCRdb gives TRBD2 as the D gene, but with no DNA this cannot be confirmed. CDR3 length: 19 residues. CDR3 sequence: CASSFLGLAGVISTDTQYF.

This sequence joins TRBV6-1 and TRBJ1-6; the TCRdb call, TRBD1, lacks DNA for checking. Germline CDR1 MNHNS, CDR2 SASEGT. The CDR3 sequence is 17 residues long. The CDR3 protein is CASRTGLDLTFNSPLHF.

The chain links TRBV20-1 to TRBJ2-1; TCRdb selects TRBD2, and the lack of DNA leaves this call unchecked. The CDR3 extends over 15 amino acids. Germline assignment: CDR1 DFQATT and CDR2 SNEGSKA (reference sequence). The CDR3 sequence is CSASRGLSSYNEQFF.

The chain couples TRBV15 to TRBJ2-1; TCRdb calls TRBD1, which cannot be checked without DNA. Looked up from germline, CDR1 is LNHNV and CDR2 is YYDKDF (reference sequence). The CDR3 length is 14 residues. The CDR3 is CATSRGGQGAEQFF.

V and J are TRBV20-1 and TRBJ1-1; the TCRdb D gene call, TRBD1, has no DNA to confirm it. Germline assignment: CDR1 DFQATT and CDR2 SNEGSKA (reference sequence). The CDR3 has 13 residues. This CDR3 reads CSALGAANTEAFF.

The genes are TRBV12-3 or TRBV12-4 and TRBJ2-2; TCRdb indicates TRBD1, and absent DNA this call remains unverified. The CDR3 extends over 15 amino acids. The CDR3 sequence is CASSLRQGATGELFF.

The chain employs TRBV12-3 or TRBV12-4 and TRBJ2-7; there is no DNA to check the TCRdb D call of TRBD1. This CDR3 region has 13 residues. The chain's CDR3 is CASSLSLVAEQYF.

The V gene is TRBV6-4, the J gene TRBJ2-2; checking the TCRdb D call of TRBD2 is not possible without DNA. Germline V gene sequence: CDR1 MRHNA, CDR2 SNTAGT. The CDR3 is made up of 16 amino acids. The CDR3 is CASSDSKTSGSGELFF.

V is TRBV7-2 and J is TRBJ2-5. The germline gives CDR1 SGHTA, CDR2 FQGNSA. CDR3 size: 15 residues. The CDR3 sequence: CASSLVASRQETQYF. Filled out from reference TRBV7-2 and TRBJ2-5, the complete variable domain reads GAGVSQSPSNKVTEKGKDVELRCDPISGHTALYWYRQSLGQGLEFLIYFQGNSAPDKSGLPSDRFSAERTGGSVSTLTIQRTQQEDSAVYLCASSLVASRQETQYFGPGTRLLVL.

CDR3 region: CASSHAGGGANTGELFF. The chain couples TRBV3-1 to TRBJ2-2; checking the TCRdb D call of TRBD2 is not possible without DNA. The CDR3 extends over 17 amino acids. Germline V gives CDR1 LGHDT, CDR2 YNNKEL (reference sequence).